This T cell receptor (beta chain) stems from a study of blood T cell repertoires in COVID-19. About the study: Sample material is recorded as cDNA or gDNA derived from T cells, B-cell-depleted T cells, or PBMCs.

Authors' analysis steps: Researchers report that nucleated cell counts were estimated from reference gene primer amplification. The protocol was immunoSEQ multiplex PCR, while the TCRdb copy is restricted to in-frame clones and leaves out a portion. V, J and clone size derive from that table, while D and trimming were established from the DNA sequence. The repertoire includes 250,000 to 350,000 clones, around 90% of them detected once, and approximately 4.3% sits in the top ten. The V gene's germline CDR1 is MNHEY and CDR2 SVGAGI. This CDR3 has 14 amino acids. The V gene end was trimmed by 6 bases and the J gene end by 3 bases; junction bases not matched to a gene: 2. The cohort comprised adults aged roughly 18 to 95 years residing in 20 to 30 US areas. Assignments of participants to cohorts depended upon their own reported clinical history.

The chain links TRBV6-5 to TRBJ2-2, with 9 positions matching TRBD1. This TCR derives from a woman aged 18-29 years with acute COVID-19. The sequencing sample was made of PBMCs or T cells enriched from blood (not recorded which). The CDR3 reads CASRGQGDTGELFF. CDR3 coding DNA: TGTGCCAGCAGGGGACAGGGCGACACCGGGGAGCTGTTTTTT.